This T cell receptor beta chain was recovered during a study of T cells in Graves' hyperthyroidism and ophthalmopathy. The sample holds many counts of this clonotype. Researchers took RNA transcripts and amplified the TCR beta CDR3 regions from them. In the first-round RT-PCR of the TCR CDR3, the HTBI primer set was used. TCRdb fed the multiplex PCR reads into MiXCR, producing one record per CDR3 protein. Counted here are approximately 430,000 distinct CDR3 sequences, around 14% occurring once; the ten biggest clones make up approximately 8%. The sequenced sample was blood. This clonotype was sampled from a woman aged 18-29 years with Graves' hyperthyroidism.

CDR3 protein: CSARDRAGVIYNEQFF. CDR3 nucleotides: TGCAGTGCTAGAGATCGGGCGGGAGTGATCTACAATGAGCAGTTCTTC. The chain links TRBV20-1 to TRBJ2-1, with 7 bases identical to TRBD2. This CDR3 contains 16 residues. V dropped 0 bases and J dropped 3; count of bases not matched to a gene: 8. Looked up from germline, CDR1 is DFQATT and CDR2 is SNEGSKA (reference sequence).